The entry below gives a single T cell receptor beta chain sequence along with its context. Its antigen remains unidentified. This sample was included in a study of cytomegalovirus exposure and HLA in healthy donors. Primers included in the PCR were 60 Vbeta and 13 Jbeta primers. Produced via immunoSEQ multiplex PCR; TCRdb's table is partial and in-frame only. The sample shows approximately 250,000 clones, just under 80% of them seen only once. V lost 3 bases, J lost 3 bases, and 10 bases stayed unmatched. The germline V gene has CDR1 MNHEY and CDR2 SMNVEV (reference sequence). The CDR3 contains 18 residues. Broader study findings: Cytomegalovirus status was reportedly diagnosed by the classifier with high sensitivity and specificity. The productive fraction for most TCR beta V segments was about 90% or about 30% in an earlier analysis.

The chain combines TRBV27 with TRBJ2-1; 11 bases align to TRBD2. The source is a boy aged 5-17 years in good health and CMV-seronegative. Source material: PBMCs. CDR3 nucleotide sequence: TGTGCCAGCAGTTTCAGGGCGGAGCTAGCGGGAGGCTACAATGAGCAGTTCTTC. This codes for CASSFRAELAGGYNEQFF.